The source of this TCR beta chain is a study of PD-1 blockade in classical Hodgkin lymphoma. The patients all showed relapse after autologous stem cell transplantation, while their brentuximab vedotin exposure varied. This clone was counted a few times. The antigen is not known. Sequenced by immunoSEQ multiplex PCR; TCRdb stores in-frame clones only, minus some. This sample has about 46,000 clones, with about three quarters found just once. General study findings and limits: Partial responders and progressors had significantly lower baseline TCR diversity.

The source is a human donor with classical Hodgkin lymphoma. Here the sequenced sample was peripheral blood mononuclear cells (PBMCs), taken at baseline.

In DNA, the CDR3 is TGTGCCACCCGACAGGGGGAGGCAACTAATGAAAAACTGTTTTTT. This sequence encodes CATRQGEATNEKLFF. The V gene is TRBV27, the J gene TRBJ1-4, with 9 bases lining up with TRBD1. The CDR3 contains 15 residues. J gave up 0 bases and V 10 bases, and 6 bases lay outside the gene matches. CDR1 and CDR2 from the germline V gene are MNHEY and SMNVEV (reference sequence). Full variable domain (rest looked up from reference TRBV27 and TRBJ1-4): EAQVTQNPRYLITVTGKKLTVTCSQNMNHEYMSWYRQDPGLGLRQIYYSMNVEVTDKGDVPEGYKVSRKEKRNFPLILESPSPNQTSLYFCATRQGEATNEKLFFGSGTQLSVL.